This TCR beta chain emerged from a study of T cells after yellow fever vaccination. This CDR3 is 17 amino acids long. CDR1 is SGHTA, CDR2 FQGNSA, per germline. Trimming left V 0 bases short and J 2 bases short, with 16 bases between. TCR cDNA was made by 5'RACE template switching, adding a universal primer site and UMIs. In TCRdb, the 5' RACE reads were re-called with MiXCR into one record per CDR3 protein. The table records more than 300,000 distinct CDR3 sequences, about 11% of them present only once. Material: CD4+ T cells sorted from PBMCs, obtained 45 days after the yellow fever booster vaccination. The source is a man younger than 30 who received the YFV17D yellow fever vaccine. This chain joins TRBV7-2 and TRBJ2-5; weak D call: TRBD1 (5 bases). CDR3 residues: CASSLARLGKGQETQYF. CDR3 coding DNA: TGTGCCAGCAGCTTAGCGCGTTTGGGGAAGGGGCAAGAGACCCAGTACTTC. Full variable domain (missing parts from reference TRBV7-2 and TRBJ2-5): GAGVSQSPSNKVTEKGKDVELRCDPISGHTALYWYRQSLGQGLEFLIYFQGNSAPDKSGLPSDRFSAERTGGSVSTLTIQRTQQEDSAVYLCASSLARLGKGQETQYFGPGTRLLVL.